The 29 T cell receptor beta chains below come from one sample, sequenced in a study of control samples from healthy donors and cancer patients. Profiled with immunoSEQ multiplex PCR; TCRdb holds only in-frame clones, not every one. This table has around 180,000 clones, 85% to 95% appearing once. Sequencing was done on a sample of blood. The receptors come from a woman between 18 and 30 years old in good health.

J is TRBJ1-6 and V is TRBV7-9, with D uncertain. Germline V gives CDR1 SEHNR, CDR2 FQNEAQ (reference sequence). V shed 2 bases and J shed 7 bases, with 0 bases lying between them. The CDR3 length is 11 residues. In nucleotides, the CDR3 is TGTGCCAGCAGCTTAAATTCACCCCTCCACTTT. Its translation is CASSLNSPLHF.

This clone came up a few times. The rearrangement links TRBV10-1 to TRBJ2-3; TRBD2 matches 14 bases. The CDR3 has 15 residues. Germline trimming cut 5 bases from V and 14 bases from J; bases unmatched to any gene: 12. Germline lookup yields CDR1 WNHNN and CDR2 SYGVQD (reference sequence). The CDR3 sequence: CASSPGLAGGRSAYF. CDR3 in DNA: TGCGCCAGCAGTCCCGGACTAGCGGGAGGCCGGAGCGCGTATTTT.

This sequence joins TRBV11-3 and TRBJ1-1; D may be TRBD1 (5 bases). The CDR3 is made up of 14 amino acids. The ends were cut back, 1 base at V and 1 base at J, with 7 bases in the middle. Looked up from germline, CDR1 is SGHNT and CDR2 is YENEEA. The CDR3 here is CASSLVGGNTEAFF. The DNA for the CDR3 is TGTGCCAGCAGCTTAGTCGGGGGGAACACTGAAGCTTTCTTT. The whole variable domain, filled in from reference TRBV11-3 and TRBJ1-1, reads EAGVVQSPRYKIIEKKQPVAFWCNPISGHNTLYWYLQNLGQGPELLIRYENEEAVDDSQLPKDRFSAERLKGVDSTLKIQPAELGDSAVYLCASSLVGGNTEAFFGQGTRLTVV.

The chain combines TRBV2 with TRBJ2-7; D gene unclear. The CDR3 loop spans 13 amino acids. Trimming shortened V by 8 bases and J by 7 bases, and 18 bases separated the two germline ends. Germline CDR1 is SNHLY and CDR2 is FYNNEI. The DNA for the CDR3 is TGTGCCAGCGGGCGGATAAACAGCCCAGAGCAGTACTTC. Translated, it gives CASGRINSPEQYF.

The chain recombines TRBV2 with TRBJ1-2; D is ambiguous. This CDR3 is built from 15 residues. CDR1 is SNHLY and CDR2 is FYNNEI in the germline V gene. V shed 7 bases and J shed 2 bases, with 17 bases lying between them. CDR3 in amino acids: CASTGWPPVNYGYTF. DNA of the CDR3: TGTGCCAGCACCGGGTGGCCGCCTGTAAACTATGGCTACACCTTC.

V gene TRBV11-2 combines with J gene TRBJ1-1; no definite D call. This CDR3 is built from 14 residues. The V gene's germline CDR1 is SGHAT and CDR2 FQNNGV. V dropped 2 bases and J dropped 2 bases, with 9 bases sitting between them. DNA of the CDR3: TGTGCCAGCAGCTTAAGAGTTATAAACACTGAAGCTTTCTTT. Its protein product is CASSLRVINTEAFF.

This clone came up a few times. Other DNA sequences in the sample encode the same CDR3. The chain couples TRBV2 to TRBJ1-2; D possibly corresponds to TRBD1 (5 bases). Looked up from germline, CDR1 is SNHLY and CDR2 is FYNNEI. Trimming pared 2 bases from V and 4 bases from J, leaving 8 bases between. The CDR3 covers 13 residues. The CDR3 is CASSETGPYGYTF. The CDR3, as DNA: TGTGCCAGCAGTGAAACAGGACCCTATGGCTACACCTTC.

The chain combines TRBV15 with TRBJ1-5, with D perhaps TRBD1 (5 bases). CDR1 and CDR2 (germline): LNHNV, YYDKDF (reference sequence). The CDR3 contains 16 residues. V shed 5 bases and J shed 1 base, with 15 bases lying between them. The CDR3 DNA reads TGTGCCACCAGCCCGGACACGGGTTTAAGCAATCAGCCCCAGCATTTT. Its protein product is CATSPDTGLSNQPQHF.

V is TRBV11-2 and J is TRBJ1-4; TRBD1 agrees at 8 bases. CDR1 is SGHAT, CDR2 FQNNGV, per germline. The CDR3 is 15 amino acids. After removal of 3 bases from V and 7 bases from J, the junction contained 7 bases not matched to a gene. The CDR3 nucleotides are TGTGCCAGCAGCTTCCTTCAGGGGGCGGGTGAAAAACTGTTTTTT. Encoded protein: CASSFLQGAGEKLFF.

V is TRBV11-3 and J is TRBJ1-1, with TRBD1 matching 8 bases. Trimming took 5 bases from V and 1 from J; bases not matched to a gene: 9. This CDR3 region has 16 residues. Germline V lookup: CDR1 SGHNT, CDR2 YENEEA. In DNA, the CDR3 is TGTGCCAGCAGCAAAGGGCCAGGGGGCGCGAACACTGAAGCTTTCTTT. Translating gives CASSKGPGGANTEAFF.

The table lists this clone with a few counts. This sequence joins TRBV6-6 and TRBJ1-1, with D unclear. V lost 4 bases to trimming and J lost 3 bases, with 15 bases between them. This CDR3 spans 15 amino acids. Germline V CDR1 and CDR2: MNHNY, SVGAGI (reference sequence). The CDR3 loop is CASSSSGDGDTEAFF. The CDR3 nucleotides read TGTGCCAGCAGTTCGTCTGGGGATGGGGACACTGAAGCTTTCTTT.

The J gene is TRBJ2-3, the V gene TRBV27; 9 nucleotides match TRBD2. This CDR3 region has 15 residues. Germline-derived CDR1 and CDR2 are MNHEY and SMNVEV (reference sequence). J lost 2 bases, V lost 2 bases, and 2 bases had no gene match. The CDR3, as DNA: TGTGCCAGCAGTTTACTAGCGGGAAACACAGATACGCAGTATTTT. It codes for CASSLLAGNTDTQYF.

This clone has a single count. The rearrangement uses TRBV12-5 and TRBJ2-2, with unresolved D. CDR1 is LGHNT, CDR2 FRNRAP, per germline. V lost 3 bases to trimming and J lost 6 bases, with 8 bases between them. The CDR3 sequence is 13 residues long. The CDR3 reads CASGLIVAGELFF. The CDR3 coding sequence is TGTGCTAGTGGTTTAATAGTCGCCGGGGAGCTGTTTTTT.

The chain recombines TRBV5-6 with TRBJ2-5, with D possibly being TRBD2 (6 bases). Germline loops: CDR1 SGHDT, CDR2 YYEEEE. CDR3 length equals 16 residues. Trimming stripped 4 bases from V and 1 base from J, with 17 bases between. As DNA, the CDR3 is TGTGCCAGCAGCGTTCACGGGAGCAGCTTCCAAGAGACCCAGTACTTC. Translated, it gives CASSVHGSSFQETQYF.

The table lists this clone with a count of one. The J gene is TRBJ1-5, the V gene TRBV4-2; 10 positions agree with TRBD1. V was pared by 3 bases and J by 4 bases, with 3 bases of the junction left unmatched. CDR1 is LGHNA, CDR2 YNFKEQ, per germline. The CDR3 consists of 15 residues. CDR3 sequence reads: CASSQPGQGNQPQHF. CDR3 in DNA: TGTGCCAGCAGCCAGCCGGGACAGGGGAATCAGCCCCAGCATTTT.

Written as DNA, the CDR3 is TGTGCCAGCAGCTTTAAGGACAGGTTCTCTGGAAACACCATATATTTT. It codes for CASSFKDRFSGNTIYF. This chain links TRBV7-9 with TRBJ1-3; the match to TRBD1 covers 7 bases. After removal of 3 bases from V and 0 bases from J, the junction contained 5 bases not matched to a gene. The CDR3 is 16 amino acids. Germline V gene lookup returns CDR1 SEHNR and CDR2 FQNEAQ (reference sequence).

The chain uses TRBV6-5 and TRBJ1-6; perhaps TRBD1 as D (5 bases). Trimming pared 6 bases from V and 8 bases from J, leaving 8 bases between. Germline V lookup: CDR1 MNHEY, CDR2 SVGAGI. CDR3 length: 12 residues. This CDR3 is CASRGGDSPLHF. The CDR3 DNA sequence: TGTGCCAGCAGGGGAGGGGATTCACCCCTCCACTTT.

The chain has TRBV18 and TRBJ1-1, with a possible D match to TRBD1 (6 bases). The V end lost 6 bases, the J end lost 3 bases, and 14 bases lay between the germline ends. The CDR3 length is 14 residues. Germline V gene lookup returns CDR1 KGHSH and CDR2 LQKENI. CDR3 sequence reads: CASSGMEGDTEAFF. As DNA, the CDR3 is TGTGCCAGCTCCGGGATGGAGGGGGACACTGAAGCTTTCTTT.

The V call is TRBV21-1, the J call TRBJ1-5. TRBV21-1 is annotated as a pseudogene. CDR3 size: 17 residues. CDR3 protein: CASSNKSTGLNNQPQHF. In DNA form, the CDR3 reads TGTGCCAGCAGCAACAAAAGTACCGGGCTTAACAATCAGCCCCAGCATTTT.

The chain links TRBV7-9 to TRBJ2-7; TRBD1 matches 8 bases. The CDR3 length is 14 residues. Trimming at V came to 3 bases and at J to 2 bases, leaving 3 bases not matched to a gene. CDR1 and CDR2 from the germline V gene are SEHNR and FQNEAQ (reference sequence). This CDR3 is CASSLTGDTYEQYF. DNA of the CDR3: TGTGCCAGCAGCTTGACAGGGGACACCTACGAGCAGTACTTC.

V and J are TRBV6-5 and TRBJ2-1; TRBD2 aligns across 10 bases. The V gene end was trimmed by 7 bases and the J gene end by 6 bases; junction bases not matched to a gene: 9. The V gene's germline CDR1 is MNHEY and CDR2 SVGAGI. The CDR3 is 15 residues long. The CDR3 nucleotides are TGTGCCAGCACCCCAGCGGGAGGGTTCGCCAATGAGCAGTTCTTC. This translates into CASTPAGGFANEQFF.

V and J are TRBV27 and TRBJ1-6; unclear D gene. There are 14 residues in the CDR3. CDR1 is MNHEY, CDR2 SMNVEV, per germline (reference sequence). Trimming took off 3 bases at V and 8 bases at J, with 11 bases between the two ends. In DNA, the CDR3 is TGTGCCAGCAGTTTTAGGAGGGAGGATTCACCCCTCCACTTT. This sequence encodes CASSFRREDSPLHF.

The chain links TRBV9 to TRBJ2-7, with TRBD1 identical over 10 bases. The ends lost 0 bases at V and 6 bases at J; junction bases unmatched: 6. The length of the CDR3 is 15 residues. The germline V gene has CDR1 SGDLS and CDR2 YYNGEE. The CDR3, as DNA: TGTGCCAGCAGCGTAGGCGACAGGGGGCCGGGCGAGCAGTACTTC. It specifies CASSVGDRGPGEQYF.

The rearrangement links TRBV27 to TRBJ1-2; the D gene is possibly TRBD1 (5 bases). Germline V lookup: CDR1 MNHEY, CDR2 SMNVEV (reference sequence). V lost 4 bases and J 4 bases, leaving 19 bases between the germline ends. The CDR3 contains 16 residues. The CDR3, as DNA: TGTGCCAGCAGTTCCAGCTATGTGCCCAGGGCCTATGGCTACACCTTC. Amino acid sequence: CASSSSYVPRAYGYTF.

This chain connects TRBV4-1 to TRBJ1-4, with D possibly being TRBD1 (5 bases). V was cut by 1 base and J by 7 bases, with 16 bases left in between. This CDR3 spans 16 amino acids. The germline V gene encodes CDR1 MGHRA and CDR2 YSYEKL. The CDR3 loop reads CASSQGLRDLREKLFF. CDR3 DNA sequence: TGCGCCAGCAGCCAAGGGCTCAGGGATCTTCGTGAAAAACTGTTTTTT.

This chain links TRBV7-2 with TRBJ2-1, with D possibly TRBD2 on 7 matching bases. Germline lookup yields CDR1 SGHTA and CDR2 FQGNSA. The CDR3 sequence is 14 residues long. V shed 3 bases and J shed 8 bases, with 14 bases lying between them. CDR3 sequence (DNA): TGTGCCAGCAGCTTTGCGGGGGCGGGGGATGAGCAGTTCTTC. It is translated as CASSFAGAGDEQFF. Full variable domain (outside the CDR3, taken from reference TRBV7-2 and TRBJ2-1): GAGVSQSPSNKVTEKGKDVELRCDPISGHTALYWYRQSLGQGLEFLIYFQGNSAPDKSGLPSDRFSAERTGGSVSTLTIQRTQQEDSAVYLCASSFAGAGDEQFFGPGTRLTVL.

This chain links TRBV7-2 with TRBJ2-3, with D uncertain. Germline V lookup: CDR1 SGHTA, CDR2 FQGNSA. V was cut by 0 bases and J by 2 bases, with 3 bases left in between. This CDR3 has 13 residues. CDR3 region: CASSLAYTDTQYF. Here the CDR3 DNA reads TGTGCCAGCAGCTTAGCTTACACAGATACGCAGTATTTT.

The chain is built from TRBV18 and TRBJ1-1; tentative D call: TRBD1 (6 bases). CDR1 and CDR2 from the germline V gene are KGHSH and LQKENI. This CDR3 spans 13 amino acids. Between the trimmed V and J ends, which lost 2 bases and 10 bases, there was a span of 14 bases. The CDR3 bases are TGTGCCAGCTCACCAATGGGGAGGGGGACAGCTTTCTTT. Amino acids: CASSPMGRGTAFF.

The chain carries TRBV12-3 or TRBV12-4 and TRBJ1-5, with 7 nucleotides matching TRBD1. V lost 6 bases and J lost 11; bases outside the gene matches: 7. The CDR3 is 12 amino acids. The CDR3 nucleotides are TGTGCCAGCAGCCCACCAGGGGGGGCCCAGCATTTT. Encoded protein: CASSPPGGAQHF.